This T cell receptor beta chain was documented in a study of cytomegalovirus exposure and HLA in healthy donors. This clone was observed a few times. The germline V gene has CDR1 MNHNS and CDR2 SASEGT. J gave up 8 bases and V 3 bases, and 5 bases lay outside the gene matches. The CDR3 extends over 14 amino acids. Only in-frame clones appear in the TCRdb table, and some are missing; sequencing was by immunoSEQ multiplex PCR. The sample has 120,000 or so clones; 70% to 90% are singletons. The sequencing sample was made of PBMCs. This chain joins TRBV6-1 and TRBJ1-4; 8 bases align to TRBD1. The receptor was derived from a woman aged 18-35 years in good health and CMV-seronegative. The CDR3 loop is CASSETGDWEKLFF. CDR3 nucleotides: TGTGCCAGCAGTGAGACAGGGGATTGGGAAAAACTGTTTTTT.